This is a list of T cell receptor beta chains from one sample in a study of regulatory T cells in long-lasting Graves disease. TCRdb redid the calling of the multiplex PCR reads with MiXCR, one entry per CDR3 protein. The sample shows a few hundred thousand distinct CDR3 sequences, 10% to 15% of them seen only once. In addition, the sample was reused for a study of T cells in Graves' hyperthyroidism and ophthalmopathy.

The specimen comprised peripheral blood mononuclear cells (PBMCs), sampled at new diagnosis, from a patient treated with antithyroid drugs. All receptors derive from a woman aged 18-35 years with Graves disease. The CDR3 runs from the conserved cysteine through the conserved F or W. The order of the fields is V gene, clone size, J gene, D gene, CDR3 DNA, CDR3 protein. The D gene is left open where the match is weak. Clone sizes are given selectively: once, few, many, or a class where the clone is expanded.

>TRBV28|many|TRBJ2-1|NA
TGTGCCAGCAGCCCTGGCCAGATGAACCACAATGAGCAGTTCTTC
CASSPGQMNHNEQFF
>TRBV12-3/TRBV12-4|many|TRBJ2-2|TRBD2
TGTGCCAGCAGCTGGAGTAGCGGGGGGGAGAACACCGGGGAGCTGTTTTTT
CASSWSSGGENTGELFF
>TRBV18|many|TRBJ2-1|TRBD2
TGTGCCAGCTCATCTTCAGCCGGGACTATCAATGAGCAGTTCTTC
CASSSSAGTINEQFF
>TRBV12-3/TRBV12-4|many|TRBJ2-1|NA
TGTGCCAGCAGCCGTGAGTCAAGTGAGCAGTTCTTC
CASSRESSEQFF
>TRBV6-9|many|TRBJ2-2|TRBD2
TGTGCCAGCAGTTACCCCCTAGCGGGAGGTGTCGGGGAGCTGTTTTTT
CASSYPLAGGVGELFF
>TRBV7-9|NA|TRBJ2-5|TRBD2
TGTGCCAGCAGCCGGACTAGCGGGGAGGATTTGGGAGAGACCCAGTACTTC
CASSRTSGEDLGETQYF
>TRBV24-1|NA|TRBJ2-3|TRBD2
TGTGCCACCAGTGCCGGGACTAGCGGGAGCACAATGACAGATACGCAGTATTTT
CATSAGTSGSTMTDTQYF
>TRBV5-1|many|TRBJ2-3|NA
TGCGCCAGCAGCTTGGACGGCACAGATACGCAGTATTTT
CASSLDGTDTQYF
>TRBV20-1|many|TRBJ1-5|NA
TGCAGTGCTGTCAAAACAGGCCAGCCCCAGCATTTT
CSAVKTGQPQHF
>TRBV20-1|NA|TRBJ2-2|TRBD1
TGCAGTGCTAGAGGTGGACAGGGGATAAGGGTCGAGAACACCGGGGAGCTGTTTTTT
CSARGGQGIRVENTGELFF
>TRBV7-2|NA|TRBJ2-4|NA
TGTGCCAGCAGCTTTGGGGTCCTGTCAGCCAAAAACATTCAGTACTTC
CASSFGVLSAKNIQYF
>TRBV7-2|few|TRBJ1-6|TRBD1
TGTGCCAGCAGCTTGCCGGGACAGGCAAATTCACCCCTCCACTTT
CASSLPGQANSPLHF
>TRBV6-1|few|TRBJ2-1|TRBD1
TGTGCCAGCAGTGAGGCAGGGGGTACAATAATCGATGAGCAGTTCTTC
CASSEAGGTIIDEQFF
>TRBV20-1|many|TRBJ2-3|NA
TGCAGTGCTAGGTATCTGACAGATACGCAGTATTTT
CSARYLTDTQYF
>TRBV7-8|many|TRBJ1-1|NA
TGTGCCAGCAGCTTACAGAGTCAGATGAACACTGAAGCTTTCTTT
CASSLQSQMNTEAFF
>TRBV7-9|few|TRBJ1-2|NA
TGTGCCAGCAGCGACGGTCTCGGGGCGGACTATGGCTACACCTTC
CASSDGLGADYGYTF
>TRBV6-1|NA|TRBJ1-2|NA
TGTGCCGGCAGGGATGGGGGATTCGGCTATGGCTACACCTTC
CAGRDGGFGYGYTF
>TRBV3-1|many|TRBJ1-2|NA
TGTGCCAGCAGCCAAGTCGGGGCCTCCTATGGCTACACCTTC
CASSQVGASYGYTF
>TRBV20-1|many|TRBJ2-3|NA
TGCAGTGCTAGAGACCATCCTGGGAGGGGGCTTACTAGCACAGATACGCAGTATTTT
CSARDHPGRGLTSTDTQYF
>TRBV4-1|many|TRBJ1-1|TRBD1
TGCGCCAGCAGCCAAGATCGTCCGGGACAGGGCAAAGGGGCCCTCTTT
CASSQDRPGQGKGALF
>TRBV18|many|TRBJ2-1|NA
TGTGCCAGCTCACCACCGAACTCAATTAGCTCCTACAATGAGCAGTTCTTC
CASSPPNSISSYNEQFF
>TRBV19|NA|TRBJ2-5|TRBD1
TGTGCCAGTAGTACCGCAAAAACAGGGGTGGAGACCCAGTACTTC
CASSTAKTGVETQYF
>TRBV7-2|many|TRBJ2-5|NA
TGTGCCAGCAGCTTATTCCCGAGGATAGAGACCCAGTACTTC
CASSLFPRIETQYF
>TRBV7-2|NA|TRBJ2-1|NA
TGTGCCAGCAGCTTATATACGGGAGTCTACAATGAGCAGTTCTTC
CASSLYTGVYNEQFF
>TRBV28|many|TRBJ2-7|TRBD2
TGTGCCGCATGGACTAGCGGGACCGAGCAGTACTTC
CAAWTSGTEQYF
>TRBV28|many|TRBJ2-7|NA
TGTGCCAGCAGTTTATTCGAGAGCTCCTACGAGCAGTACTTC
CASSLFESSYEQYF
>TRBV2|many|TRBJ2-3|TRBD2
TGTGCCAGCGGACCTAGCGGGGGGAGCACAGATACGCAGTATTTT
CASGPSGGSTDTQYF
>TRBV20-1|few|TRBJ2-1|NA
TGCAGTGCCCGGGCCGGGGTCTTCAATTCCTACAATGAGCAGTTCTTC
CSARAGVFNSYNEQFF
>TRBV28|many|TRBJ1-5|NA
TGTGCCAGCAGTTTTAATTACAATCAGCCCCAGCATTTT
CASSFNYNQPQHF
>TRBV3-1|many|TRBJ2-1|TRBD1
TGTGCCAGCAGCCGACAGGGGGCTTTGGGAAATGAGCAGTTCTTC
CASSRQGALGNEQFF
>TRBV28|many|TRBJ2-3|NA
TGTGCCAGCAGTAACCCCCGACGAGCAGATACGCAGTATTTT
CASSNPRRADTQYF
>TRBV7-2|many|TRBJ1-5|NA
TGTGCCAGCAGCTTAGAAAGACGGATCAATCAGCCCCAGCATTTT
CASSLERRINQPQHF
>TRBV10-3|many|TRBJ2-3|TRBD2
TGTGCCATCAGTCCTAGCGGGTTCTTCACAGATACGCAGTATTTT
CAISPSGFFTDTQYF
>TRBV7-3|NA|TRBJ2-5|TRBD2
TGTGCCAGCAGCCTAGCCCCGGGGGGCCAAGAGACCCAGTACTTC
CASSLAPGGQETQYF
>TRBV6-1|many|TRBJ2-7|TRBD1
TGTGCCAGCAGGACCGGGACAGGGGGCTCCTACGAGCAGTACTTC
CASRTGTGGSYEQYF
>TRBV5-5|few|TRBJ1-1|NA
TGTGCCAGCAGCCAGTTATGGGGCAACACTGAAGCTTTCTTT
CASSQLWGNTEAFF
>TRBV2|many|TRBJ1-1|NA
TGTGCCAGCAGTACTCGGCCCCTAGGCACTGAAGCTTTCTTT
CASSTRPLGTEAFF
>TRBV12-3/TRBV12-4|many|TRBJ2-7|TRBD1
TGTGCCAGCAGTTTAAGCAGGGGGTCATACGAGCAGTACTTC
CASSLSRGSYEQYF
>TRBV14|many|TRBJ2-1|TRBD2
TGTGCCAGCAGTCCGACTAGCGGGAGGACGGGTGAGCAGTTCTTC
CASSPTSGRTGEQFF
>TRBV19|NA|TRBJ2-1|NA
TGTGCCAGTAGTATAGCCAGTTGGGGGAGGTCCTACAATGAGCAGTTCTTC
CASSIASWGRSYNEQFF
>TRBV18|few|TRBJ2-6|NA
TGTGCCAGCTCACCAGAAGGGTCTGGGGCCAACGTCCTGACTTTC
CASSPEGSGANVLTF
>TRBV12-3/TRBV12-4|many|TRBJ2-3|NA
TGTGCCAGCAGTTTAGAGGCTGAGTCAGATACGCAGTATTTT
CASSLEAESDTQYF
>TRBV30|NA|TRBJ2-2|TRBD2
TGTGCCTGGAGTGTCGGTTGGGGACTAGCGGCCCACACCGGGGAGCTGTTTTTT
CAWSVGWGLAAHTGELFF
>TRBV6-2/TRBV6-3|few|TRBJ2-1|TRBD2
TGTGCCAGCAGTCGATTAGCGGGGCCTCCCCCAGGGCAGTTCTTC
CASSRLAGPPPGQFF
>TRBV28|many|TRBJ2-3|NA
TGTGCCAGCAGTCCCTGGACATTTAGCACAGATACGCAGTATTTT
CASSPWTFSTDTQYF
>TRBV20-1|few|TRBJ2-5|NA
TGCAGTGCTAGGGGGGCTAGCGGAGACCAAGAGACCCAGTACTTC
CSARGASGDQETQYF
>TRBV2|many|TRBJ1-2|NA
TGTGCCAGCAGGGAGGGACATCCTTATGGCTACACCTTC
CASREGHPYGYTF
>TRBV30|many|TRBJ1-1|TRBD1
TGTGCCTGGAGGGGGACAGGGATCACTGAAGCTTTCTTT
CAWRGTGITEAFF
>TRBV6-2/TRBV6-3|NA|TRBJ2-1|NA
TGTGCCACTACCCTGGGGGGCCGCGATGAGCAGTTCTTC
CATTLGGRDEQFF
>TRBV29-1|NA|TRBJ1-2|NA
TGCAGCGGCCGGGCTACTTCGGGTGGCTACACCTTC
CSGRATSGGYTF
>TRBV19|many|TRBJ1-3|TRBD1
TGTGCCAGTAGGATGGGGACAGACTCTGGAAACACCATATATTTT
CASRMGTDSGNTIYF
>TRBV13|many|TRBJ2-2|TRBD1
TGTGCCAGCAGCTCACAACAACCCGGACAGGGGCCGATTTTGGAGAACACCGGGGAGCTGTTTTTT
CASSSQQPGQGPILENTGELFF
>TRBV7-3|many|TRBJ1-1|NA
TGTGCCAGCAGCCGCGGCCTGAACACTGAAGCTTTCTTT
CASSRGLNTEAFF
>TRBV6-1|few|TRBJ2-5|NA
TGTGCCAGCAGGTATAATACAAACCAAGAGACCCAGTACTTC
CASRYNTNQETQYF
>TRBV19|many|TRBJ2-1|NA
TGTGCCAGTAGTACCGCGCCCGGGCGGGTAGCGAACGTCAATGAGCAGTTCTTC
CASSTAPGRVANVNEQFF
>TRBV4-1|many|TRBJ2-5|NA
TGCGCCAGCAGCCCGGGCCGGGGGCGCGCGGAGACCCAGTACTTC
CASSPGRGRAETQYF
>TRBV15|many|TRBJ1-1|TRBD1
TGTGCCACCAGTCCTGAGGGGGCAGAAGCTTTCTTT
CATSPEGAEAFF
>TRBV5-1|NA|TRBJ1-2|TRBD1
TGCGCCAGCAGCTGGGCGGGACAGAACTATGGCTACACCTTC
CASSWAGQNYGYTF
>TRBV12-3/TRBV12-4|many|TRBJ2-5|TRBD2
TGTGCCAGCAGATCACTAGCGTACCAAGAGACCCAGTACTTC
CASRSLAYQETQYF